These T cell receptor beta chains were read from a single sample in a study of blood T cell repertoires in COVID-19. Some clones are missing from TCRdb's copy, which holds only in-frame ones; the method was immunoSEQ multiplex PCR. The table records about 83,000 clones, around 84% of them present only once. Sequences were obtained from peripheral blood. Every receptor here comes from a man of 80 years or more with active or convalescent COVID-19. CDR3s include the opening cysteine and the closing phenylalanine or tryptophan. The order of the fields is V gene, clone size, J gene, CDR3 length, D gene, CDR3 protein, CDR3 DNA. The D gene is left open where the match is weak. Some rows mark clone size as missing; the rest say once, few, many or name a class of expanded clone.

v_gene: TRBV30
abundance: .
j_gene: TRBJ2-1
len: 14
d_gene: .
CDR3aa: CAFQRGSSNNEQFF
CDR3nt: TGTGCCTTCCAGAGGGGGAGTAGTAACAATGAGCAGTTCTTC

v_gene: TRBV6-1
abundance: .
j_gene: TRBJ1-5
len: 15
d_gene: .
CDR3aa: CASSEAGGSNQPQHF
CDR3nt: TGTGCCAGCAGTGAAGCGGGGGGTAGCAATCAGCCCCAGCATTTT

v_gene: TRBV24-1
abundance: .
j_gene: TRBJ2-1
len: 15
d_gene: .
CDR3aa: CATSDWGDSYNEQFF
CDR3nt: TGTGCCACCAGTGATTGGGGGGACAGTTACAATGAGCAGTTCTTC

v_gene: TRBV10-1
abundance: .
j_gene: TRBJ2-5
len: 13
d_gene: TRBD1
CDR3aa: CASAETGFGTQYF
CDR3nt: TGCGCCAGCGCTGAGACAGGGTTTGGGACCCAGTACTTC

v_gene: TRBV19
abundance: few
j_gene: TRBJ1-1
len: 15
d_gene: .
CDR3aa: CASTVDGRGGTEAFF
CDR3nt: TGTGCCAGTACTGTGGATGGGAGGGGTGGCACTGAAGCTTTCTTT

v_gene: TRBV5-1
abundance: .
j_gene: TRBJ1-2
len: 13
d_gene: .
CDR3aa: CASSLAQGYGYTF
CDR3nt: TGCGCCAGCAGCTTGGCCCAGGGGTACGGCTACACCTTC

v_gene: TRBV30
abundance: .
j_gene: TRBJ1-6
len: 14
d_gene: TRBD1
CDR3aa: CAWSGGRGPSPLHF
CDR3nt: TGTGCCTGGAGTGGGGGCAGGGGGCCTTCACCCCTCCACTTT

v_gene: TRBV7-9
abundance: .
j_gene: TRBJ1-1
len: 15
d_gene: TRBD1
CDR3aa: CASSLSGQGRSEAFF
CDR3nt: TGTGCCAGCAGCTTATCGGGACAGGGAAGGTCTGAAGCTTTCTTT

v_gene: TRBV6-5
abundance: .
j_gene: TRBJ2-2
len: 15
d_gene: .
CDR3aa: CASNMAGLNTGELFF
CDR3nt: TGTGCCAGCAATATGGCAGGTTTGAACACCGGGGAGCTGTTTTTT

v_gene: TRBV5-6
abundance: .
j_gene: TRBJ2-3
len: 15
d_gene: TRBD2
CDR3aa: CASSGAGGPTDTQYF
CDR3nt: TGTGCCAGCAGTGGAGCGGGAGGGCCAACAGATACGCAGTATTTT

v_gene: TRBV6-4
abundance: .
j_gene: TRBJ2-1
len: 11
d_gene: .
CDR3aa: CASTGYNEQFF
CDR3nt: TGTGCCAGCACCGGCTACAATGAGCAGTTCTTC

v_gene: TRBV7-8
abundance: few
j_gene: TRBJ2-3
len: 15
d_gene: .
CDR3aa: CASSLLDPYADTQYF
CDR3nt: TGTGCCAGCAGCTTACTAGACCCCTACGCAGATACGCAGTATTTT

v_gene: TRBV6-5
abundance: .
j_gene: TRBJ1-2
len: 13
d_gene: .
CDR3aa: CASRKTDFNGYTF
CDR3nt: TGTGCCAGCAGAAAGACAGACTTTAATGGCTACACCTTC

v_gene: TRBV6-5
abundance: once
j_gene: TRBJ2-2
len: 13
d_gene: .
CDR3aa: CASSRGGTGELFF
CDR3nt: TGTGCCAGCTCGCGGGGCGGGACCGGGGAGCTGTTTTTT

v_gene: TRBV6-5
abundance: .
j_gene: TRBJ2-1
len: 14
d_gene: TRBD2
CDR3aa: CASRSGGAENEQFF
CDR3nt: TGTGCCAGCAGAAGCGGGGGGGCCGAAAATGAGCAGTTCTTC

v_gene: TRBV25-1
abundance: .
j_gene: TRBJ2-3
len: 16
d_gene: .
CDR3aa: CASINGGGSFTDTQYF
CDR3nt: TGTGCCAGCATTAATGGTGGGGGGTCCTTCACAGATACGCAGTATTTT

v_gene: TRBV2
abundance: once
j_gene: TRBJ1-5
len: 17
d_gene: .
CDR3aa: CASSEGVRGIGNQPQHF
CDR3nt: TGTGCCAGCAGTGAAGGGGTTAGGGGCATCGGCAATCAGCCCCAGCATTTT

v_gene: TRBV12-2
abundance: .
j_gene: TRBJ1-6
len: 15
d_gene: .
CDR3aa: CASRSPGQQNSPLHF
CDR3nt: TGTGCAAGTCGCTCTCCGGGACAGCAAAATTCACCCCTCCACTTT

v_gene: TRBV2
abundance: .
j_gene: TRBJ2-5
len: 13
d_gene: TRBD2
CDR3aa: CAIASGAGETQYF
CDR3nt: TGTGCCATAGCTAGCGGGGCTGGGGAGACCCAGTACTTC

v_gene: TRBV5-1
abundance: .
j_gene: TRBJ1-2
len: 12
d_gene: TRBD1
CDR3aa: CASRQGSDGYTF
CDR3nt: TGCGCCAGCAGACAGGGGAGTGATGGCTACACCTTC

v_gene: TRBV7-9
abundance: .
j_gene: TRBJ1-2
len: 15
d_gene: TRBD1
CDR3aa: CASRLTGARDYGYTF
CDR3nt: TGTGCCAGCAGACTCACAGGGGCCCGGGACTATGGCTACACCTTC

v_gene: TRBV5-1
abundance: .
j_gene: TRBJ2-3
len: 16
d_gene: .
CDR3aa: CASSLTLQGPADTQYF
CDR3nt: TGCGCCAGCAGCTTAACTCTACAGGGCCCGGCAGATACGCAGTATTTT

v_gene: TRBV9
abundance: once
j_gene: TRBJ1-2
len: 16
d_gene: .
CDR3aa: CASSVAPVGGIYGYTF
CDR3nt: TGTGCCAGCAGCGTAGCGCCGGTGGGAGGGATCTATGGCTACACCTTC

v_gene: TRBV30
abundance: .
j_gene: TRBJ1-4
len: 14
d_gene: .
CDR3aa: CAWSVGAPNEKLFF
CDR3nt: TGTGCCTGGAGTGTCGGTGCCCCTAATGAAAAACTGTTTTTT

v_gene: TRBV12-3/TRBV12-4
abundance: .
j_gene: TRBJ1-5
len: 13
d_gene: TRBD1
CDR3aa: CASRSGQDQPQHF
CDR3nt: TGTGCCAGCAGATCGGGACAGGATCAGCCCCAGCATTTT

v_gene: TRBV29-1
abundance: few
j_gene: TRBJ1-1
len: 12
d_gene: TRBD1
CDR3aa: CSGGTGGTEAFF
CDR3nt: TGCAGCGGAGGAACAGGGGGCACTGAAGCTTTCTTT

v_gene: TRBV7-9
abundance: .
j_gene: TRBJ2-2
len: 14
d_gene: TRBD1
CDR3aa: CASSSGQGAGELFF
CDR3nt: TGTGCCAGCAGCTCCGGACAGGGCGCCGGGGAGCTGTTTTTT

v_gene: TRBV6-2/TRBV6-3
abundance: .
j_gene: TRBJ1-4
len: 14
d_gene: TRBD1
CDR3aa: CASSTGVLREKLFF
CDR3nt: TGTGCCAGCAGTACAGGGGTCCTCAGGGAAAAACTGTTTTTT

v_gene: TRBV10-3
abundance: .
j_gene: TRBJ2-5
len: 18
d_gene: TRBD1
CDR3aa: CAISESTGLARGQETQYF
CDR3nt: TGTGCCATCAGTGAGTCGACAGGGTTAGCGCGCGGGCAAGAGACCCAGTACTTC

v_gene: TRBV5-1
abundance: .
j_gene: TRBJ2-2
len: 16
d_gene: .
CDR3aa: CASSSRLSLNTGELFF
CDR3nt: TGCGCCAGCAGCTCCCGTTTATCCCTGAACACCGGGGAGCTGTTTTTT

v_gene: TRBV5-6
abundance: .
j_gene: TRBJ2-3
len: 17
d_gene: .
CDR3aa: CASSPKWGGSSTDTQYF
CDR3nt: TGTGCCAGCAGCCCCAAGTGGGGGGGCTCTAGCACAGATACGCAGTATTTT

v_gene: TRBV28
abundance: .
j_gene: TRBJ1-6
len: 14
d_gene: TRBD1
CDR3aa: CASSSNRGISPLHF
CDR3nt: TGTGCCAGCAGTTCGAACAGGGGGATTTCACCCCTCCACTTT

v_gene: TRBV28
abundance: .
j_gene: TRBJ1-5
len: 19
d_gene: .
CDR3aa: CASSLNFPSLGAPNQPQHF
CDR3nt: TGTGCCAGCAGTTTAAATTTCCCCAGCCTGGGGGCACCCAATCAGCCCCAGCATTTT

v_gene: TRBV7-9
abundance: .
j_gene: TRBJ1-3
len: 14
d_gene: .
CDR3aa: CASSAGDAGNTIYF
CDR3nt: TGTGCCAGCAGCGCAGGGGACGCTGGAAACACCATATATTTT

v_gene: TRBV5-1
abundance: .
j_gene: TRBJ1-2
len: 15
d_gene: .
CDR3aa: CASSLTGGTNYGYTF
CDR3nt: TGCGCCAGCAGCTTGACGGGAGGGACAAACTATGGCTACACCTTC

v_gene: TRBV2
abundance: once
j_gene: TRBJ1-1
len: 17
d_gene: .
CDR3aa: CASSEGSGGWLNTEAFF
CDR3nt: TGTGCCAGCAGTGAAGGATCCGGGGGATGGCTGAACACTGAAGCTTTCTTT

v_gene: TRBV7-2
abundance: .
j_gene: TRBJ1-2
len: 15
d_gene: TRBD1
CDR3aa: CASSIGQGVYYGYTF
CDR3nt: TGTGCCAGCAGCATCGGACAGGGGGTATACTATGGCTACACCTTC

v_gene: TRBV13
abundance: .
j_gene: TRBJ2-1
len: 15
d_gene: TRBD1
CDR3aa: CASYLSGQAYNEQFF
CDR3nt: TGTGCCAGCTACCTATCGGGACAGGCTTACAATGAGCAGTTCTTC

v_gene: TRBV5-1
abundance: .
j_gene: TRBJ2-1
len: 15
d_gene: TRBD2
CDR3aa: CASNELAGNGGEQFF
CDR3nt: TGCGCCAGCAACGAACTAGCGGGCAACGGGGGTGAGCAGTTCTTC

v_gene: TRBV6-5
abundance: .
j_gene: TRBJ1-1
len: 13
d_gene: TRBD1
CDR3aa: CASRPDRETEAFF
CDR3nt: TGTGCCAGCAGACCCGACAGGGAAACTGAAGCTTTCTTT

v_gene: TRBV12-3/TRBV12-4
abundance: few
j_gene: TRBJ2-2
len: 13
d_gene: .
CDR3aa: CASRTLGTGELFF
CDR3nt: TGTGCCAGCAGGACACTTGGGACCGGGGAGCTGTTTTTT

v_gene: TRBV6-1
abundance: .
j_gene: TRBJ1-2
len: 16
d_gene: TRBD1
CDR3aa: CASSGGSPGQGNGYTF
CDR3nt: TGTGCCAGCAGTGGGGGATCCCCGGGACAGGGGAATGGCTACACCTTC

v_gene: TRBV10-3
abundance: .
j_gene: TRBJ2-1
len: 16
d_gene: TRBD2
CDR3aa: CAISDPAGVSYDEQFF
CDR3nt: TGTGCCATCAGTGACCCAGCGGGGGTCAGTTATGATGAGCAGTTCTTC

v_gene: TRBV7-2
abundance: .
j_gene: TRBJ1-6
len: 15
d_gene: TRBD1
CDR3aa: CASSFAQGTASPLHF
CDR3nt: TGTGCCAGCAGCTTCGCACAGGGGACGGCGTCACCCCTCCACTTT

v_gene: TRBV5-1
abundance: .
j_gene: TRBJ1-3
len: 15
d_gene: .
CDR3aa: CASSRAGGNGNTIYF
CDR3nt: TGCGCCAGCAGCCGGGCGGGCGGCAATGGAAACACCATATATTTT

v_gene: TRBV7-9
abundance: .
j_gene: TRBJ1-2
len: 14
d_gene: TRBD1
CDR3aa: CASTLGQENYGYTF
CDR3nt: TGTGCCAGCACGCTCGGACAGGAGAACTATGGCTACACCTTC

v_gene: TRBV5-1
abundance: .
j_gene: TRBJ1-5
len: 14
d_gene: .
CDR3aa: CASSQVQGSQPQHF
CDR3nt: TGCGCCAGCAGCCAAGTTCAGGGTAGTCAGCCCCAGCATTTT

v_gene: TRBV7-2
abundance: .
j_gene: TRBJ1-5
len: 14
d_gene: .
CDR3aa: CASSFILAEQPQHF
CDR3nt: TGTGCCAGCAGCTTCATACTCGCGGAACAGCCCCAGCATTTT

v_gene: TRBV2
abundance: .
j_gene: TRBJ2-2
len: 13
d_gene: .
CDR3aa: CASSELHTGELFF
CDR3nt: TGTGCCAGCAGTGAACTCCACACCGGGGAGCTGTTTTTT

v_gene: TRBV2
abundance: once
j_gene: TRBJ1-1
len: 15
d_gene: .
CDR3aa: CASRALGGVSTEAFF
CDR3nt: TGTGCCAGCAGGGCCCTGGGAGGGGTGAGCACTGAAGCTTTCTTT